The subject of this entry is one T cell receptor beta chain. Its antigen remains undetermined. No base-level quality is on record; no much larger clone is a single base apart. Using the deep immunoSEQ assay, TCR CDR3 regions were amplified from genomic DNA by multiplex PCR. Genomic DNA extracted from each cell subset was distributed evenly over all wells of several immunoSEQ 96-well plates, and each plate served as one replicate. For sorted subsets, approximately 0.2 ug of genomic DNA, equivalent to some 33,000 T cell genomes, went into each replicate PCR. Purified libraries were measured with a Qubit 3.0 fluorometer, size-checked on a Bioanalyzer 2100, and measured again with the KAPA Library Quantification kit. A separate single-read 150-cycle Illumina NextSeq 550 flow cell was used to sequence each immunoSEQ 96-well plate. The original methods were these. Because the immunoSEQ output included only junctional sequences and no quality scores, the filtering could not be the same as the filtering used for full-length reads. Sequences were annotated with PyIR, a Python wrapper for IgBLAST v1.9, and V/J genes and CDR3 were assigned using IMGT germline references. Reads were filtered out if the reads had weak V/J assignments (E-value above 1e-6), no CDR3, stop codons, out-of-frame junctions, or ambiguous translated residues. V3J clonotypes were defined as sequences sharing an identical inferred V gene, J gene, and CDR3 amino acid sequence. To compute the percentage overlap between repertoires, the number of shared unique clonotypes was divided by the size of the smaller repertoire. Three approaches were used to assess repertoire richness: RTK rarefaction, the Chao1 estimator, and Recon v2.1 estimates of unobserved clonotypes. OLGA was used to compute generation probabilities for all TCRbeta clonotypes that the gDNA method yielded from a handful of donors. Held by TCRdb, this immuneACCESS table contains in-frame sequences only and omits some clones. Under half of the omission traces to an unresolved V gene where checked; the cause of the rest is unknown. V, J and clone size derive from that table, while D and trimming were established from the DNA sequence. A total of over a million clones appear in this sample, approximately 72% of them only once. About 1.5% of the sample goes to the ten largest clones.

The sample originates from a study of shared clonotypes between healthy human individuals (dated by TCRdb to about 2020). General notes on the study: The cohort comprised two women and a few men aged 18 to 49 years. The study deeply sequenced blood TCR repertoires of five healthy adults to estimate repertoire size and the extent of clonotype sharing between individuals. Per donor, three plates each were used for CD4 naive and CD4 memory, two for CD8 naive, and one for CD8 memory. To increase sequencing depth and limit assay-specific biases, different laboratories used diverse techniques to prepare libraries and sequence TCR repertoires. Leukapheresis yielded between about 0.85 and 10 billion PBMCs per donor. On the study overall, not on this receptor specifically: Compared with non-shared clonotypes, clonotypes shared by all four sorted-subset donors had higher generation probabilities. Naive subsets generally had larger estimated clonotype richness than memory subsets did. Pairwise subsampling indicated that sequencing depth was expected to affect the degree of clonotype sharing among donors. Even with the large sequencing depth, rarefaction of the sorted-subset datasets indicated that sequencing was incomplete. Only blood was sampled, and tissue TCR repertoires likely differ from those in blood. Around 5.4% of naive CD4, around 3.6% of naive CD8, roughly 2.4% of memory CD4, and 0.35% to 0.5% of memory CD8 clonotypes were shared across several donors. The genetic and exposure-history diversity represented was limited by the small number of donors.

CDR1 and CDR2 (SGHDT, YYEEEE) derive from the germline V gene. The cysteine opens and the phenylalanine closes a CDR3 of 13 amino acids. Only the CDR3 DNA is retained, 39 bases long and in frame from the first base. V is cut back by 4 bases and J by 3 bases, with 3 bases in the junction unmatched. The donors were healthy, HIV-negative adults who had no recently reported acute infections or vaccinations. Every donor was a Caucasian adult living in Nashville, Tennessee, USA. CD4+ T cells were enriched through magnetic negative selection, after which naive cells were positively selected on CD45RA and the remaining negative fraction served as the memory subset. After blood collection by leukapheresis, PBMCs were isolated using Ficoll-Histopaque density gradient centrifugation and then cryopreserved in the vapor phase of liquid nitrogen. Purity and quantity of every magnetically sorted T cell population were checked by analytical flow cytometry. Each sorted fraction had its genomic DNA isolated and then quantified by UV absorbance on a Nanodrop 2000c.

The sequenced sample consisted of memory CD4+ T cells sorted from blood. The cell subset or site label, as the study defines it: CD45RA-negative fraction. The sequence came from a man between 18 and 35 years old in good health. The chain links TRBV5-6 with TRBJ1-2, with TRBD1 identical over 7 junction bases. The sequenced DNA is TGTGCCAGCAGCCCGGGACAGTACTATGGCTACACCTTC. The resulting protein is CASSPGQYYGYTF.